This T cell receptor beta chain was sequenced during a study of T cells in Graves' hyperthyroidism and ophthalmopathy. RNA transcripts provided the source from which TCR beta CDR3 regions were amplified. HTBI primers were the set used in a first-round RT-PCR of the TCR CDR3. TCRdb used MiXCR to reprocess the multiplex PCR reads, holding one entry per CDR3 protein. Among a few hundred thousand distinct CDR3 sequences listed, around 14% were seen once. This clonotype was observed at least ten times. The source material was blood. The source is a woman aged 25 to 45 with Graves' hyperthyroidism.

The CDR3 sequence: CASGSAGPYEQYF. CDR3 nucleotides: TGTGCCAGCGGTTCAGCGGGGCCCTACGAGCAGTACTTC. The gene calls are TRBV7-9 and TRBJ2-7, with 7 bases identical to TRBD2. This CDR3 is 13 amino acids long. With 8 bases clipped from V and 2 bases from J, the junction kept 6 bases outside the gene matches. The germline CDR1 and CDR2 sequences are SEHNR and FQNEAQ (reference sequence).